This T cell receptor (beta chain) was observed in a study of T cell changes during pregnancy in multiple sclerosis. Method: immunoSEQ multiplex PCR; TCRdb's copy keeps in-frame clones and lacks some. This table has 30,000 or so clones, approximately 89% appearing once. V lost 4 bases, J lost 5 bases, and 18 bases lay in between. The V gene's germline CDR1 is MNHNS and CDR2 SASEGT. The CDR3 loop spans 15 amino acids. The receptor comes from a female donor with multiple sclerosis, enrolled in a pregnancy study. The chain joins TRBV6-1 to TRBJ2-7, with D perhaps matching TRBD2 (6 bases). The material was CD8+ T cells from peripheral blood mononuclear cells, obtained in the first trimester of pregnancy. This CDR3 is CASSGWGDGYDEQYF. In DNA form, the CDR3 reads TGTGCCAGCAGTGGGTGGGGGGATGGCTACGACGAGCAGTACTTC.